Reported below is one T cell receptor (beta chain). Other DNA sequences in this specimen translate into the identical CDR3. Authors' data handling: Amplification of reference gene primers was used by the study to estimate nucleated cell counts. Measured with immunoSEQ multiplex PCR; TCRdb has only the in-frame clones, and not every one. V and J calls and clone size come straight from that table; D and trimming were deduced from the DNA. Of about 280,000 clones in the sample, around 90% were seen once. The data originate from a study of blood T cell repertoires in COVID-19. For the study at large: The United States, Italy and Spain were the sources of the acute and convalescent COVID-19 samples. Sources were T cells, B-cell-depleted T cells, or PBMCs; the material itself was cDNA or gDNA.

With 0 bases clipped from V and 4 bases from J, the junction kept 3 bases outside the gene matches. There are 15 residues in the CDR3. Looked up from germline, CDR1 is SGHDT and CDR2 is YYEEEE. The sequence came from a man in his forties or fifties with acute or convalescent COVID-19. Source material: peripheral blood. The V call is TRBV5-6, the J call TRBJ1-5, with 8 bases matching TRBD1. Written as DNA, the CDR3 is TGTGCCAGCAGCTTGGCGGGACAGGAAAATCAGCCCCAGCATTTT. This encodes CASSLAGQENQPQHF.